Following are 27 T cell receptor beta chains from one sample sequenced in a study of T cell repertoires in cytomegalovirus infection. Using its own MiXCR run on the reads, TCRdb lists one record per CDR3 protein. The table has roughly 280,000 distinct CDR3 sequences, roughly an eighth seen once. Sequencing input: PBMCs. These receptors were collected from a human donor in good health (CMV status not recorded). Some clones in this sample may be carry-over from other donors' samples.

This clonotype was seen at least ten times. This chain links TRBV6-1 with TRBJ1-2; the D gene is possibly TRBD1 (5 bases). Trimming cost V 10 bases and J 6 bases, with 21 bases left between them. The CDR3 length is 14 residues. In germline, CDR1 is MNHNS, CDR2 SASEGT. The CDR3 sequence is CATMTGPKSNGYTF. The DNA of the CDR3 is TGTGCCACCATGACGGGACCAAAATCCAATGGCTACACCTTC.

This clonotype was seen a handful of times. V usage is TRBV7-3 and J usage is TRBJ1-4, with D uncertain. Germline CDR1 is SGHTA and CDR2 is FQGTGA. Trimming pared 5 bases from V and 5 bases from J, leaving 9 bases between. This CDR3 spans 13 amino acids. Written as DNA, the CDR3 is TGTGCCAGCAGCAAAGGAGCGAATGAAAAACTGTTTTTT. Translated, it gives CASSKGANEKLFF.

This clonotype was observed a few times. The J gene is TRBJ2-4, the V gene TRBV5-4, with D perhaps matching TRBD1 (6 bases). The CDR3 runs 15 residues. V was shortened by 3 bases and J by 1 base, with 11 bases between the two germline ends. Germline-derived CDR1 and CDR2 are SGHNT and YYREEE (reference sequence). This CDR3 reads CASSSVTGAKNIQYF. The CDR3 DNA is TGTGCCAGCAGCTCGGTAACAGGGGCCAAAAACATTCAGTACTTC. The complete variable domain, with remaining parts taken from reference TRBV5-4 and TRBJ2-4, reads ETGVTQSPTHLIKTRGQQVTLRCSSQSGHNTVSWYQQALGQGPQFIFQYYREEENGRGNFPPRFSGLQFPNYSSELNVNALELDDSALYLCASSSVTGAKNIQYFGAGTRLSVL.

This chain joins TRBV18 and TRBJ2-4, with a weak D call TRBD2 (5 bases). V was pared by 3 bases and J by 4 bases, with 7 bases between. The CDR3 runs to 13 residues. The germline V gene has CDR1 KGHSH and CDR2 LQKENI. As DNA, the CDR3 is TGTGCCAGCTCACCCCCGGGGAAAAACATTCAGTACTTC. This encodes CASSPPGKNIQYF.

This clonotype was detected many times. The chain has TRBV12-3 or TRBV12-4 and TRBJ1-5; no clear D gene. Trimming removed 6 bases from V and 7 bases from J, with 10 bases in between. The CDR3 length is 12 residues. The CDR3, as DNA: TGTGCCAGCAGCCCTCCCCGGCAGCCCCAGCATTTT. Amino acids: CASSPPRQPQHF.

This chain links TRBV29-1 with TRBJ1-1; no clear D. This CDR3 comprises 11 residues. V shed 7 bases and J shed 1 base, with 7 bases lying between them. Germline CDR1 SQVTM, CDR2 ANQGSEA. CDR3 nucleotide sequence: TGCAGCGCCTTTAAGAACACTGAAGCTTTCTTT. This encodes CSAFKNTEAFF.

This clonotype came up a few times. The chain has TRBV15 and TRBJ1-1; no clear D gene. The germline gives CDR1 LNHNV, CDR2 YYDKDF (reference sequence). Between the trimmed V and J ends, which lost 5 bases and 1 base, there was a span of 8 bases. The CDR3 spans 13 residues. The CDR3 DNA reads as TGTGCCACCAGCCCCACGCCGAACACTGAAGCTTTCTTT. It is translated as CATSPTPNTEAFF. Combining the CDR3 with reference TRBV15 and TRBJ1-1 gives the whole variable domain DAMVIQNPRYQVTQFGKPVTLSCSQTLNHNVMYWYQQKSSQAPKLLFHYYDKDFNNEADTPDNFQSRRPNTSFCFLDIRSPGLGDTAMYLCATSPTPNTEAFFGQGTRLTVV.

With respect to this clonotype: At one boundary the junction diverges from the germline segment, which might be a read error. V gene TRBV20-1 combines with J gene TRBJ1-2; D remains unclear. Germline CDR1 DFQATT, CDR2 SNEGSKA (reference sequence). The CDR3 runs 16 residues. The chain's CDR3 is CSTRVALSGDWYGYTF. CDR3 nucleotide sequence: TGCAGTACTAGAGTAGCCCTCTCGGGAGATTGGTATGGCTACACCTTC.

The gene calls are TRBV20-1 and TRBJ1-6, with 8 positions matching TRBD1. CDR1 and CDR2 (germline): DFQATT, SNEGSKA (reference sequence). V shed 5 bases and J 9 bases; nucleotides not matched to a gene: 12. The CDR3 length is 15 residues. CDR3 coding DNA: TGCAGTGCTCGCCCCGGGACAGGTGGGGCTTCACCCCTCCACTTT. This gives the protein CSARPGTGGASPLHF.

This chain connects TRBV29-1 to TRBJ1-1; D is ambiguous. The CDR3 extends over 11 amino acids. In germline, CDR1 is SQVTM, CDR2 ANQGSEA. Trimming took 7 bases from V and 2 from J, leaving 8 bases between them. The CDR3 sequence is CSAGVNTEAFF. CDR3 sequence (DNA): TGCAGCGCAGGCGTAAACACTGAAGCTTTCTTT.

V gene TRBV7-3 combines with J gene TRBJ2-2; TRBD2 matches 10 bases. Trimming removed 5 bases from V and 7 bases from J; junction bases left unmatched: 10. The germline V gene has CDR1 SGHTA and CDR2 FQGTGA. The CDR3 totals 16 residues. CDR3 coding DNA: TGTGCCAGCAGCCAAGGGTCTAGCGGGAGAGACGGGGAGCTGTTTTTT. This encodes CASSQGSSGRDGELFF.

This clonotype has only a few counts. The genes are TRBV20-1 and TRBJ2-5; D might be TRBD2 (5 bases). The CDR3 runs 15 residues. The germline V gene has CDR1 DFQATT and CDR2 SNEGSKA (reference sequence). V shed 0 bases and J shed 7 bases, with 18 bases lying between them. The CDR3 region is CSARDSAGYEGTQYF. The CDR3 nucleotides are TGCAGTGCTAGAGATTCGGCGGGTTACGAAGGGACCCAGTACTTC.

This clonotype was counted a few times. The rearrangement links TRBV5-4 to TRBJ2-2; no firm D call. The germline V and J ends were trimmed by 3 bases and 3 bases, with 12 bases remaining between them. The CDR3 is 15 residues long. In germline, CDR1 is SGHNT, CDR2 YYREEE (reference sequence). The CDR3 region has the DNA TGTGCCAGCAGCTCCCGGAGAGGAGACACCGGGGAGCTGTTTTTT. This codes for CASSSRRGDTGELFF.

The table lists this clonotype with many counts. This chain joins TRBV7-2 and TRBJ2-7; D tentatively fits TRBD1 or TRBD2 (5 bases each). V was trimmed by 1 base and J by 3 bases, leaving 13 bases between them. The germline V gene has CDR1 SGHTA and CDR2 FQGNSA. This CDR3 contains 15 residues. The chain's CDR3 is CASSLGLGPGYEQYF. The CDR3 DNA follows: TGTGCCAGCAGCTTAGGACTGGGACCGGGCTACGAGCAGTACTTC. Drawing the rest from reference TRBV7-2 and TRBJ2-7, the complete variable domain is GAGVSQSPSNKVTEKGKDVELRCDPISGHTALYWYRQSLGQGLEFLIYFQGNSAPDKSGLPSDRFSAERTGGSVSTLTIQRTQQEDSAVYLCASSLGLGPGYEQYFGPGTRLTVT.

The sample holds a few counts of this clonotype. The chain employs TRBV7-9 and TRBJ2-3; tentative D call: TRBD2 (5 bases). The CDR3 is made up of 14 amino acids. V shed 6 bases and J shed 2 bases, with 12 bases lying between them. From germline, CDR1 is SEHNR and CDR2 FQNEAQ (reference sequence). CDR3 residues: CASRLGVYTDTQYF. For the CDR3, the DNA is TGTGCCAGCAGGCTCGGGGTTTACACAGATACGCAGTATTTT.

This clonotype was observed many times. V and J are TRBV7-7 and TRBJ2-6; D is perhaps TRBD1 (5 bases). Germline CDR1 and CDR2: SSHAT and FNYEAQ (reference sequence). V lost 3 bases and J lost 3, with 9 bases in between. The CDR3 is made up of 15 amino acids. The CDR3 bases are TGTGCCAGCAGCTTGGGGCCCCGTGGGGCCAACGTCCTGACTTTC. Its protein product is CASSLGPRGANVLTF. Filled out from reference TRBV7-7 and TRBJ2-6, the complete variable domain reads GAGVSQSPRYKVTKRGQDVTLRCDPISSHATLYWYQQALGQGPEFLTYFNYEAQPDKSGLPSDRFSAERPEGSISTLTIQRTEQRDSAMYRCASSLGPRGANVLTFGAGSRLTVL.

The CDR3 region has the DNA TGTGCCAGCAGCCCGGGGACTAGCGGGAGGTCTCTGACAGATACGCAGTATTTT. This codes for CASSPGTSGRSLTDTQYF. This rearrangement joins TRBV5-5 to TRBJ2-3, with TRBD2 matching 15 bases. Germline V gives CDR1 SGHKS, CDR2 YYEKEE (reference sequence). V was pared by 4 bases and J by 3 bases, with 9 bases of the junction left unmatched. The CDR3 length is 18 residues.

V is TRBV19 and J is TRBJ2-3; perhaps TRBD2 as D (6 bases). The V and J ends lost 8 bases and 5 bases respectively, with 17 bases between them. The CDR3 has 14 residues. Germline V gene sequence: CDR1 LNHDA, CDR2 SQIVND (reference sequence). The CDR3 sequence: CASRRESGRDTQYF. DNA for the CDR3: TGTGCCAGTCGCCGGGAGTCGGGTAGAGATACGCAGTATTTT.

The chain recombines TRBV5-4 with TRBJ2-3, with 9 bases lining up with TRBD2. CDR3 length equals 16 residues. Germline CDR1 and CDR2: SGHNT and YYREEE (reference sequence). Unmatched junction bases numbered 9, after V lost 4 bases and J lost 3 bases. The CDR3 loop is CASSPNSGGRTDTQYF. The CDR3 nucleotides are TGTGCCAGCAGCCCAAATAGCGGGGGAAGGACAGATACGCAGTATTTT.

This clonotype was picked up many times. The rearrangement uses TRBV28 and TRBJ1-4, with TRBD1 as a possible D gene (5 bases). The CDR3 runs to 15 residues. Trimming stripped 3 bases from V and 1 base from J, with 9 bases between. CDR1 and CDR2 from the germline V gene are MDHEN and SYDVKM. CDR3 DNA sequence: TGTGCCAGCAGTTTGATGGGGGTAACTAATGAAAAACTGTTTTTT. This translates into CASSLMGVTNEKLFF.

The chain employs TRBV5-4 and TRBJ2-5; the D gene is possibly TRBD1 (5 bases). The CDR3 totals 14 residues. Germline V gene data show CDR1 as SGHNT and CDR2 as YYREEE (reference sequence). Deletions cut 0 bases from V and 4 bases from J, with 10 bases between. This CDR3 is CASSLDRSSETQYF. In DNA, the CDR3 is TGTGCCAGCAGCTTGGACAGGTCGTCAGAGACCCAGTACTTC.

This clonotype was seen at least ten times. The chain combines TRBV27 with TRBJ2-7, with D perhaps assigned TRBD1 or TRBD2 (6 bases each). The germline V gene encodes CDR1 MNHEY and CDR2 SMNVEV (reference sequence). V gave up 6 bases and J gave up 6 bases, with 21 bases separating them. This CDR3 has 15 amino acids. The CDR3 coding sequence is TGTGCCAGCAGCGGGGGCCCTGGACAGCAGACCGAGCAGTACTTC. Its translation: CASSGGPGQQTEQYF.

The chain recombines TRBV6-5 with TRBJ1-1, with unresolved D. With 4 bases removed from V and 1 base from J, the gap between germline ends came to 10 bases. The CDR3 spans 14 residues. From germline, CDR1 is MNHEY and CDR2 SVGAGI. CDR3 amino acids: CASSSLVGNTEAFF. The CDR3 coding sequence is TGTGCCAGCAGTTCGTTGGTGGGGAACACTGAAGCTTTCTTT.

This clonotype has at least ten counts. This chain connects TRBV11-3 to TRBJ2-7, with D possibly being TRBD2 (5 bases). With 1 base removed from V and 6 bases from J, the gap between germline ends came to 13 bases. CDR1 and CDR2 (germline): SGHNT, YENEEA. This CDR3 spans 14 amino acids. The CDR3 DNA follows: TGTGCCAGCAGCTTAGGCGGCGCCGCGGGCGAGCAGTACTTC. Translated, it gives CASSLGGAAGEQYF.

This clonotype was recorded many times. CDR3 in amino acids: CASDPLGYNEQFF. CDR3 bases: TGTGCCAGCGACCCCCTCGGATACAATGAGCAGTTCTTC. This chain connects TRBV7-2 to TRBJ2-1; D remains ambiguous. The CDR3 contains 13 residues. The V end lost 8 bases, the J end lost 4 bases, and 12 bases lay between the germline ends. Germline V gives CDR1 SGHTA, CDR2 FQGNSA. The whole variable domain, remainder taken from reference TRBV7-2 and TRBJ2-1, is GAGVSQSPSNKVTEKGKDVELRCDPISGHTALYWYRQSLGQGLEFLIYFQGNSAPDKSGLPSDRFSAERTGGSVSTLTIQRTQQEDSAVYLCASDPLGYNEQFFGPGTRLTVL.

This clonotype was found a few times. This chain joins TRBV15 and TRBJ2-7; D is undetermined. Germline CDR1 reads LNHNV; CDR2 reads YYDKDF (reference sequence). The CDR3 has 13 residues. Trimming left V 1 base short and J 3 bases short, with 7 bases between. CDR3 bases: TGTGCCACCAGCAGAGTTATGGGCTACGAGCAGTACTTC. As protein: CATSRVMGYEQYF.

This clonotype was recorded many times. The V call is TRBV12-3 or TRBV12-4, the J call TRBJ1-2, with TRBD1 matching 7 bases. The CDR3 covers 15 residues. V lost 6 bases and J lost 3; bases outside the gene matches: 10. In nucleotides, the CDR3 is TGTGCCAGCAGCTCCCCGGGAGGGGGCGACTATGGCTACACCTTC. This sequence encodes CASSSPGGGDYGYTF.